This T cell receptor (beta chain) was sequenced during a study of shared clonotypes between healthy human individuals. Study background: Donors consisted of a couple of women and three men between 18 and 49.

Study-level findings and limits: Blood alone was sampled, and tissue repertoires likely differ.

V lost 7 bases and J lost 3; bases outside the gene matches: 5. The CDR3 extends over 14 amino acids. Germline V gene sequence: CDR1 MNHNS, CDR2 SASEGT. Comments on this clone: Its target is unknown.

A CD45RA-negative memory subset and a CD45RA+ naive subset were separated from the CD4+ cells. An even split of each subset's genomic DNA across several immunoSEQ plates was performed. Generated by immunoSEQ multiplex PCR, the TCRdb table keeps only in-frame clones and is missing some. The sample shows millions of clones, over 85% of them seen only once. The chain links TRBV6-1 to TRBJ2-7, with TRBD1 matching over 11 bases. The sequence was obtained from a man between 18 and 35 years old in good health. Some clones in this sample may be carry-over from other donors' samples. The sequencing sample was made of naive CD4+ T cells from PBMCs. Specified subset: CD45RA+ positively selected. The CDR3 nucleotides read TGTGCCAGCAACCCCGGGACAGGGGGCTACGAGCAGTACTTC. It is translated as CASNPGTGGYEQYF.